The 28 T cell receptor beta chains reported below all come from one sample, sequenced in a study of cytomegalovirus exposure and HLA in healthy donors (dated by TCRdb to the late 2010s). Libraries came from the immunoSEQ multiplex PCR assay. A mixture of 60 forward primers for TCR Vbeta segments and 13 reverse primers for TCR Jbeta segments was used in the multiplex PCR. TCRdb carries this immuneACCESS record with in-frame sequences only. Its versions omit some clonotypes, under half of them owing to an unresolved V gene in the studies checked, with the rest unexplained. In all, the sample holds 150,000 or so clones, and 80% to 90% of those were seen once. The ten top clones hold approximately 1.9% of the sample. The sequencing sample was made of PBMCs. These receptor sequences come from a young man in good health and CMV-seronegative.

The V gene is TRBV28, the J gene TRBJ1-4; 9 bases are a match to TRBD1. The V gene's germline CDR1 is MDHEN and CDR2 SYDVKM. The CDR3 loop spans 15 amino acids. The V segment lost 6 bases and the J segment 8 bases; nucleotides outside the gene matches: 10. This chain's CDR3 is CASRLVGTGPEKLFF. The CDR3 bases are TGTGCCAGCAGGCTGGTAGGGACAGGGCCCGAAAAACTGTTTTTT.

This clone has a handful of counts. V is TRBV5-1 and J is TRBJ2-7; 15 bases match TRBD2. The CDR3 totals 19 residues. Germline CDR1 and CDR2: SGHRS and YFSETQ. After removal of 6 bases from V and 0 bases from J, the junction contained 13 bases not matched to a gene. The CDR3 sequence is CASIQVGTSGGISSYEQYF. The CDR3 DNA follows: TGCGCCAGCATCCAAGTCGGGACTAGCGGGGGGATTAGCTCCTACGAGCAGTACTTC.

The chain combines TRBV7-9 with TRBJ2-7, with 10 positions matching TRBD2. Germline V CDR1 and CDR2: SEHNR, FQNEAQ (reference sequence). This CDR3 is 14 amino acids long. V trimming: 5 bases; J trimming: 4 bases; junction bases outside the gene matches: 5. This CDR3 reads CASSARTSGYEQYF. The CDR3 DNA reads as TGTGCCAGCAGCGCCCGGACTAGCGGTTACGAGCAGTACTTC.

J is TRBJ2-3 and V is TRBV9, with 9 bases matching TRBD2. CDR3 size: 14 residues. The V and J ends lost 4 bases and 4 bases, in that order; junction bases with no gene match: 4. Germline CDR1 SGDLS, CDR2 YYNGEE. The CDR3, as DNA: TGTGCCAGCAGCCTAGCGGGATCAGCAGATACGCAGTATTTT. This gives the protein CASSLAGSADTQYF.

This clone is medium-sized (0.01 to 0.1%) within its sample. DNA for the CDR3: TGTGCCAGCAGTGAGCGGGGCAGCACAGATACGCAGTATTTT. Protein product: CASSERGSTDTQYF. The chain combines TRBV6-4 with TRBJ2-3, with D perhaps matching TRBD2 (6 bases). Germline V gene lookup returns CDR1 MRHNA and CDR2 SNTAGT. Trimming removed 3 bases from V and 0 bases from J, with 7 bases in between. The CDR3 consists of 14 residues.

The CDR3 reads CATSMLQGALYNEQFF. The CDR3 coding sequence is TGTGCCACCAGCATGCTACAGGGGGCGCTGTACAATGAGCAGTTCTTC. The rearrangement links TRBV15 to TRBJ2-1; the match to TRBD1 covers 9 bases. Germline CDR1 is LNHNV and CDR2 is YYDKDF (reference sequence). The CDR3 loop spans 16 amino acids. The V segment lost 4 bases and the J segment 4 bases; nucleotides outside the gene matches: 8.

CDR3 protein: CASSLPTSGSQAYNEQFF. DNA for the CDR3: TGTGCCAGCAGCTTACCGACTAGCGGGAGCCAAGCCTACAATGAGCAGTTCTTC. The chain combines TRBV7-9 with TRBJ2-1; 12 bases align to TRBD2. The germline V gene encodes CDR1 SEHNR and CDR2 FQNEAQ (reference sequence). The length of the CDR3 is 18 residues. The V segment lost 2 bases and the J segment 2 bases; nucleotides outside the gene matches: 7.

The chain's CDR3 is CASSNLEGLEDYEQYF. The CDR3 DNA follows: TGTGCCAGCAGCAACTTAGAAGGACTAGAGGACTACGAGCAGTACTTC. This rearrangement joins TRBV5-4 to TRBJ2-7; 7 positions agree with TRBD2. Losses at the gene ends were 4 bases for V and 3 bases for J; bases not matched to a gene: 13. Germline assignment: CDR1 SGHNT and CDR2 YYREEE (reference sequence). This CDR3 has 16 residues.

This chain connects TRBV9 to TRBJ1-4; perhaps TRBD1 as D (6 bases). This CDR3 is built from 15 residues. Germline CDR1 is SGDLS and CDR2 is YYNGEE. V shed 3 bases and J shed 4 bases, with 13 bases lying between them. CDR3 in DNA: TGTGCCAGCAGCGCCGAGGACAGCAGTAATGAAAAACTGTTTTTT. It is translated as CASSAEDSSNEKLFF. The complete variable domain, with remaining parts taken from reference TRBV9 and TRBJ1-4, reads DSGVTQTPKHLITATGQRVTLRCSPRSGDLSVYWYQQSLDQGLQFLIQYYNGEERAKGNILERFSAQQFPDLHSELNLSSLELGDSALYFCASSAEDSSNEKLFFGSGTQLSVL.

The chain carries TRBV7-9 and TRBJ2-7, with 7 bases matching TRBD2. There are 15 residues in the CDR3. Germline-derived CDR1 and CDR2 are SEHNR and FQNEAQ (reference sequence). J was trimmed by 3 bases and V by 5 bases; bases with no gene match: 10. Written as DNA, the CDR3 is TGTGCCAGCAGCCAGGGTCCAGGGAGGGTCTACGAGCAGTACTTC. Encoded protein: CASSQGPGRVYEQYF.

The V call is TRBV15, the J call TRBJ1-2; D perhaps matches TRBD1 (6 bases). Deletions cut 2 bases from V and 4 bases from J, with 17 bases between. Germline CDR1 and CDR2: LNHNV and YYDKDF (reference sequence). CDR3 length equals 16 residues. Here the CDR3 reads CATSRQGTTVTYGYTF. The CDR3 nucleotides are TGTGCCACCAGCAGACAGGGGACAACGGTGACCTATGGCTACACCTTC.

The genes are TRBV7-2 and TRBJ2-7; TRBD1 matches at 7 bases. V was pared by 7 bases and J by 2 bases, with 8 bases of the junction left unmatched. This CDR3 has 14 amino acids. Germline V gene sequence: CDR1 SGHTA, CDR2 FQGNSA. CDR3 in amino acids: CASTPTGPTYEQYF. CDR3 nucleotide sequence: TGTGCCAGCACGCCGACAGGGCCTACCTACGAGCAGTACTTC. Together with reference TRBV7-2 and TRBJ2-7, the CDR3 gives the full variable domain: GAGVSQSPSNKVTEKGKDVELRCDPISGHTALYWYRQSLGQGLEFLIYFQGNSAPDKSGLPSDRFSAERTGGSVSTLTIQRTQQEDSAVYLCASTPTGPTYEQYFGPGTRLTVT.

V gene TRBV28 combines with J gene TRBJ2-6, with D possibly being TRBD1 (6 bases). Trimming stripped 3 bases from V and 2 bases from J, with 14 bases between. From germline, CDR1 is MDHEN and CDR2 SYDVKM. The CDR3 covers 17 residues. The CDR3 region is CASSLGQGLPGANVLTF. CDR3 sequence (DNA): TGTGCCAGCAGTTTGGGGCAGGGGCTCCCTGGGGCCAACGTCCTGACTTTC.

V usage is TRBV5-6 and J usage is TRBJ1-2; TRBD1 is a possible D gene (6 bases). Germline values: CDR1 SGHDT, CDR2 YYEEEE. V shed 4 bases and J shed 4 bases, with 14 bases lying between them. The CDR3 contains 14 residues. The chain's CDR3 is CASSPGGGGYGYTF. The CDR3 DNA sequence: TGTGCCAGCAGCCCCGGGGGGGGCGGCTATGGCTACACCTTC. The full variable domain, with the rest looked up from reference TRBV5-6 and TRBJ1-2, is DAGVTQSPTHLIKTRGQQVTLRCSPKSGHDTVSWYQQALGQGPQFIFQYYEEEERQRGNFPDRFSGHQFPNYSSELNVNALLLGDSALYLCASSPGGGGYGYTFGSGTRLTVV.

J is TRBJ1-2 and V is TRBV4-1; D possibly corresponds to TRBD1 (6 bases). The length of the CDR3 is 14 residues. Trimming took off 3 bases at V and 8 bases at J, with 16 bases between the two ends. Germline loops: CDR1 MGHRA, CDR2 YSYEKL. CDR3 region: CASSQGTGTKGYTF. CDR3 DNA sequence: TGCGCCAGCAGCCAGGGGACCGGGACAAAAGGCTACACCTTC.

This clone was seen only once. The V and J genes are TRBV5-6 and TRBJ1-1, with a tentative D call TRBD1 (6 bases). Trimming stripped 4 bases from V and 5 bases from J, with 12 bases between. This CDR3 has 13 amino acids. CDR1 and CDR2 from the germline V gene are SGHDT and YYEEEE. The CDR3 loop reads CASSTGRGTEAFF. CDR3 nucleotide sequence: TGTGCCAGCAGCACCGGGAGGGGGACTGAAGCTTTCTTT.

V and J are TRBV19 and TRBJ1-5; 7 bases map to TRBD1. The trim removed 1 base at V and 8 bases at J, leaving 8 bases unmatched. The CDR3 is 15 residues long. The germline gives CDR1 LNHDA, CDR2 SQIVND (reference sequence). CDR3 sequence reads: CASSIGRGQVEPQHF. The DNA of the CDR3 is TGTGCCAGTAGTATAGGTAGGGGGCAAGTGGAGCCCCAGCATTTT.

The genes are TRBV28 and TRBJ2-3; perhaps TRBD1 as D (6 bases). The CDR3 has 13 residues. Between the trimmed V and J ends, which lost 6 bases and 2 bases, there was a span of 9 bases. Germline values: CDR1 MDHEN, CDR2 SYDVKM. The CDR3 DNA reads as TGTGCCAGCAGGGACAGAGACACAGATACGCAGTATTTT. Protein product: CASRDRDTDTQYF.

This clone was seen a few times. This chain joins TRBV10-3 and TRBJ2-7; 7 bases match TRBD1. The CDR3 runs to 15 residues. CDR1 is ENHRY, CDR2 SYGVKD, per germline. Trimming at V came to 5 bases and at J to 4 bases, leaving 11 bases not matched to a gene. The DNA for the CDR3 is TGTGCCATCAGTAAGACAGGGTCTTCAGGGTACGAGCAGTACTTC. Its protein product is CAISKTGSSGYEQYF.

V and J are TRBV5-6 and TRBJ2-1; perhaps TRBD2 as D (5 bases). The CDR3 totals 14 residues. Germline CDR1 and CDR2: SGHDT and YYEEEE. Trimming took off 2 bases at V and 3 bases at J, with 9 bases between the two ends. CDR3 nucleotide sequence: TGTGCCAGCAGCTTCGGGGTTGACTACAATGAGCAGTTCTTC. It codes for CASSFGVDYNEQFF.

This chain connects TRBV10-3 to TRBJ1-3; D uncertain. The CDR3 contains 15 residues. Trimming pared 0 bases from V and 0 bases from J, leaving 6 bases between. Germline V gene data show CDR1 as ENHRY and CDR2 as SYGVKD. The CDR3 protein is CAISESEISGNTIYF. For the CDR3, the DNA is TGTGCCATCAGTGAGTCTGAGATCTCTGGAAACACCATATATTTT.

V usage is TRBV10-3 and J usage is TRBJ2-1; TRBD2 matches at 7 bases. Looked up from germline, CDR1 is ENHRY and CDR2 is SYGVKD. V shed 0 bases and J 10 bases; nucleotides not matched to a gene: 0. CDR3 length: 12 amino acids. In nucleotides, the CDR3 is TGTGCCATCAGTGAGTCGGGGGGGGAGCAGTTCTTC. Translated, it gives CAISESGGEQFF.

This clone has a handful of counts. This chain connects TRBV28 to TRBJ1-5, with TRBD1 matching over 9 bases. V lost 7 bases to trimming and J lost 5 bases; unmatched junction nucleotides: 6. The CDR3 sequence is 14 residues long. Per the germline V gene, CDR1 is MDHEN and CDR2 is SYDVKM. The CDR3 nucleotides are TGTGCCAGCACCCCCACAGGGGGCTATCAGCCCCAGCATTTT. The encoded protein is CASTPTGGYQPQHF.

The chain carries TRBV5-6 and TRBJ2-2; D remains unclear. Germline V gene sequence: CDR1 SGHDT, CDR2 YYEEEE. Trimming removed 0 bases at V and 8 bases at J, with 5 bases between. There are 12 residues in the CDR3. The CDR3 sequence is CASSLAIGELFF. The CDR3 DNA reads TGTGCCAGCAGCTTGGCCATTGGGGAGCTGTTTTTT.

V gene TRBV4-3 combines with J gene TRBJ1-1; D perhaps matches TRBD1 (5 bases). The CDR3 runs to 14 residues. Trimming shortened V by 1 base and J by 3 bases, and 9 bases separated the two germline ends. CDR1 is LGHNA and CDR2 is YSLEER in the germline V gene. In DNA, the CDR3 is TGCGCCAGCAGCCAAGGTTCGGGGGACACTGAAGCTTTCTTT. It is translated as CASSQGSGDTEAFF.

V gene TRBV29-1 combines with J gene TRBJ2-1, with TRBD2 matching 12 bases. Germline V lookup: CDR1 SQVTM, CDR2 ANQGSEA. The CDR3 contains 14 residues. With 5 bases clipped from V and 6 bases from J, the junction kept 5 bases outside the gene matches. CDR3 protein: CSVTGTSGFNEQFF. DNA of the CDR3: TGCAGCGTTACCGGGACTAGCGGGTTCAATGAGCAGTTCTTC.

The chain recombines TRBV5-6 with TRBJ1-3; TRBD1 aligns across 8 bases. The CDR3 is made up of 15 amino acids. Germline-derived CDR1 and CDR2 are SGHDT and YYEEEE. V was pared by 4 bases and J by 0 bases, with 3 bases of the junction left unmatched. The CDR3 DNA is TGTGCCAGCAGCCTGGACAGGGTCTCTGGAAACACCATATATTTT. It codes for CASSLDRVSGNTIYF.

This clone has a handful of counts. The CDR3 DNA reads as TGTGCCAGCAGTTCTCTCCCGGGACAAAGCTCTGGAAACACCATATATTTT. Translation: CASSSLPGQSSGNTIYF. The chain employs TRBV28 and TRBJ1-3; D is possibly TRBD1 (6 bases). Germline-derived CDR1 and CDR2 are MDHEN and SYDVKM. The CDR3 runs 17 residues. The V gene lost 4 bases and the J gene lost 0 bases, with 16 bases spanning the gap. Looking up the rest from reference TRBV28 and TRBJ1-3 gives the full variable domain: DVKVTQSSRYLVKRTGEKVFLECVQDMDHENMFWYRQDPGLGLRLIYFSYDVKMKEKGDIPEGYSVSREKKERFSLILESASTNQTSMYLCASSSLPGQSSGNTIYFGEGSWLTVV.